This T cell receptor (beta chain) was captured in a study of early T cells in non-severe SARS-CoV-2 infection. The CDR3 length is 15 residues. V was pared by 1 base and J by 4 bases, with 3 bases of the junction left unmatched. Each cDNA molecule carried a unique molecular identifier. TCRdb re-called the 5' RACE reads with MiXCR, one entry per CDR3 protein. The sample carries over 45,000 distinct CDR3 sequences, about 14% recorded once. The TCR originated in an adult who was a healthcare worker with PCR-confirmed SARS-CoV-2 infection or an uninfected control (not recorded which). V usage is TRBV12-3 or TRBV12-4 and J usage is TRBJ2-3; 9 positions match TRBD2. Material: whole blood, obtained at baseline. The CDR3 DNA is TGTGCCAGCAGTTTAGGGCGGGGGGGCCCAGATACGCAGTATTTT. As protein: CASSLGRGGPDTQYF.